The subject of this entry is one T cell receptor (beta chain). This entry is derived from a study of T cell repertoires in cytomegalovirus infection. Whole-study context: Both CMV infection and a matching HLA type were indicated by public TCR beta signatures.

From the reads, TCRdb called clonotypes with MiXCR, one entry per CDR3 protein. The sample lists some 150,000 distinct CDR3 sequences, about a quarter occurring once. Germline V lookup: CDR1 LNHDA, CDR2 SQIVND (reference sequence). The CDR3 spans 15 residues. Trimming cost V 4 bases and J 0 bases, with 9 bases left between them. The V and J genes are TRBV19 and TRBJ2-2; a possible D gene is TRBD2 (6 bases). This TCR derives from a human donor in good health (CMV status not recorded). Some clones in this sample may be carry-over from other donors' samples. The material sequenced was PBMCs. The CDR3 nucleotides read TGTGCCAGTAGTAGAGGGGAGGCGAACACCGGGGAGCTGTTTTTT. It translates to CASSRGEANTGELFF.